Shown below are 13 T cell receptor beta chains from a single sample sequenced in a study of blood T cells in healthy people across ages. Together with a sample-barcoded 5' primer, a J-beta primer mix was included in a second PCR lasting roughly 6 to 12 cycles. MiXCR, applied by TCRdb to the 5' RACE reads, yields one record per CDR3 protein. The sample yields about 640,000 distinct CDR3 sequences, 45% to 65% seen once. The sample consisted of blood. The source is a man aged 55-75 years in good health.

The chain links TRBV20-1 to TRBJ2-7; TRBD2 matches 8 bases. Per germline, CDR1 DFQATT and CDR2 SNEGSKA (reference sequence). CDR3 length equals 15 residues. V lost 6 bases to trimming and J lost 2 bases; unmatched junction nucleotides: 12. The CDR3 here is CSASRSAGGTYEQYF. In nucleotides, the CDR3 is TGCAGTGCAAGTCGATCTGCGGGGGGAACCTACGAGCAGTACTTC.

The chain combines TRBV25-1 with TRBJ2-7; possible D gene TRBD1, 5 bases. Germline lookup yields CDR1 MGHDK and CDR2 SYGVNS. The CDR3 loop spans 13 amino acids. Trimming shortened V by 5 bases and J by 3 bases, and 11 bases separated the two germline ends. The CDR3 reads CASSLSDNYEQYF. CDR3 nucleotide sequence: TGTGCCAGCAGTTTATCGGACAACTACGAGCAGTACTTC.

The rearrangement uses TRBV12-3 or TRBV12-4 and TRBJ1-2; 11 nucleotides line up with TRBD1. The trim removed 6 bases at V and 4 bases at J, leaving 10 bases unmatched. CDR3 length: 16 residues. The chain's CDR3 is CASRSGGTGGSYGYTF. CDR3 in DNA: TGTGCCAGCAGATCCGGCGGGACAGGGGGGAGCTATGGCTACACCTTC.

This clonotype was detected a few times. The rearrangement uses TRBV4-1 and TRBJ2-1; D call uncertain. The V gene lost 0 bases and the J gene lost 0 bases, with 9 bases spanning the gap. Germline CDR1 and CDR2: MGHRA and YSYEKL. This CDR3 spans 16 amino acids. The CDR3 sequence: CASSQEWPNSYNEQFF. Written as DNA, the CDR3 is TGCGCCAGCAGCCAAGAGTGGCCAAACTCCTACAATGAGCAGTTCTTC.

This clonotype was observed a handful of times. The CDR3 DNA is TGCGCCAGCAGCTTGGTGGCTAGCGGGGGGAAAACCTACGAGCAGTACTTC. It specifies CASSLVASGGKTYEQYF. The chain employs TRBV5-1 and TRBJ2-7; 11 nucleotides line up with TRBD2. The CDR3 has 17 amino acids. V lost 0 bases to trimming and J lost 2 bases; unmatched junction nucleotides: 7. Germline-derived CDR1 and CDR2 are SGHRS and YFSETQ.

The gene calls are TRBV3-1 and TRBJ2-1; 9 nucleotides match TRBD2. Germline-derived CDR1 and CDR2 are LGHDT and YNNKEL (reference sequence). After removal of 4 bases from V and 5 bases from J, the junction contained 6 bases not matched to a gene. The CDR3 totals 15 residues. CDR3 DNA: TGTGCCAGCAGCCCCGTAGCGGGGGCCAACAATGAGCAGTTCTTC. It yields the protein CASSPVAGANNEQFF.

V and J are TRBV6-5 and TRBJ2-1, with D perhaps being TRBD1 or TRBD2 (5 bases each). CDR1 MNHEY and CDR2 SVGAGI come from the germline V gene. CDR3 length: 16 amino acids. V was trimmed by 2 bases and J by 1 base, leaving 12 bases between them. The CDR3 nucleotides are TGTGCCAGCAGTTACGGGGGAAGGAGGTCCTACAATGAGCAGTTCTTC. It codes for CASSYGGRRSYNEQFF.

As DNA, the CDR3 is TGTGCCATCAGTCGGACCCGGGACAGGGGCTACTACGAGCAGTACTTC. Protein: CAISRTRDRGYYEQYF. The chain has TRBV10-3 and TRBJ2-7; 10 bases fit TRBD1. The CDR3 consists of 16 residues. The trim removed 5 bases at V and 3 bases at J, leaving 10 bases unmatched. In germline, CDR1 is ENHRY, CDR2 SYGVKD.

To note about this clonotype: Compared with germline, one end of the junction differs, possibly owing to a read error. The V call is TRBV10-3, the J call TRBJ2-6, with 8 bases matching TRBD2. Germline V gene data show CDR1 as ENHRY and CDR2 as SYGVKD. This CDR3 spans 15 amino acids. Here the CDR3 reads CAISEETGGASVLTF. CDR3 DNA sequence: TGTGCCATCAGTGAGGAGACGGGAGGGGCCAGCGTCCTGACTTTC.

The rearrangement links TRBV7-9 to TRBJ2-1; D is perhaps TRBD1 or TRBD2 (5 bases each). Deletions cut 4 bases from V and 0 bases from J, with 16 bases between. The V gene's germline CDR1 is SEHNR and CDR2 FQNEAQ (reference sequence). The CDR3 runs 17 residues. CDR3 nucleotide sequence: TGTGCCAGCAGCTCAAACCCGGGGCTAGACTCCTACAATGAGCAGTTCTTC. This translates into CASSSNPGLDSYNEQFF.

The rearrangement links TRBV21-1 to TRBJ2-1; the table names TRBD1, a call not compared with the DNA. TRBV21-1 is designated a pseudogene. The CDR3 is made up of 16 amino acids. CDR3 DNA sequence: TGTGCCAGCAGCCACCGGGGGGGGGGCTCCTACAATGAGCAGTTCTTC. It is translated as CASSHRGGGSYNEQFF.

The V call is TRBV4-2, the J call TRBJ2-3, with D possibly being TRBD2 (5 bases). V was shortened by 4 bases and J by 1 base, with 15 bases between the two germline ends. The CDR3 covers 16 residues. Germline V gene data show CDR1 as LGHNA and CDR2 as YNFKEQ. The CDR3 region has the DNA TGTGCCAGCAGCCCTGCTCTAGGGAGCGGCACAGATACGCAGTATTTT. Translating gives CASSPALGSGTDTQYF.

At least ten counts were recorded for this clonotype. The CDR3 sequence is CASSSYQETQYF. The CDR3 bases are TGTGCCAGCAGTTCGTACCAAGAGACCCAGTACTTC. The chain couples TRBV2 to TRBJ2-5; D is ambiguous. Germline CDR1 and CDR2: SNHLY and FYNNEI. V was shortened by 5 bases and J by 0 bases, with 4 bases between the two germline ends. The CDR3 spans 12 residues.